This TCR beta chain was sequenced during a study of cytomegalovirus exposure and HLA in healthy donors. Remarks on this clone: Its target is not known.

This PCR relied on a set of 60 Vbeta primers and 13 Jbeta primers. Generated by immunoSEQ multiplex PCR, the TCRdb table keeps only in-frame clones and is missing some. The sample records 150,000 to 170,000 clones, 80% being singletons. Looked up from germline, CDR1 is SGHRS and CDR2 is YFSETQ. V was clipped by 0 bases and J by 0 bases, with 7 bases between them. The CDR3 loop spans 14 amino acids. Study-wide results and caveats: A cluster of highly shared sequence variants was likely a sequencing artifact. Within a later analysis, the majority of CMV-associated TCR beta chains appeared HLA-restricted. Follow-up analysis later connected one missense variant in DCLRE1C with trimming of TCR beta V- and J-genes.

The sequence was collected from a man younger than 45 in good health and CMV-seropositive. The chain joins TRBV5-1 to TRBJ2-7; tentative D call: TRBD2 (6 bases). The sequencing input was PBMCs. The CDR3 region is CASSLEGGSYEQYF. DNA for the CDR3: TGCGCCAGCAGCTTGGAGGGAGGCTCCTACGAGCAGTACTTC.